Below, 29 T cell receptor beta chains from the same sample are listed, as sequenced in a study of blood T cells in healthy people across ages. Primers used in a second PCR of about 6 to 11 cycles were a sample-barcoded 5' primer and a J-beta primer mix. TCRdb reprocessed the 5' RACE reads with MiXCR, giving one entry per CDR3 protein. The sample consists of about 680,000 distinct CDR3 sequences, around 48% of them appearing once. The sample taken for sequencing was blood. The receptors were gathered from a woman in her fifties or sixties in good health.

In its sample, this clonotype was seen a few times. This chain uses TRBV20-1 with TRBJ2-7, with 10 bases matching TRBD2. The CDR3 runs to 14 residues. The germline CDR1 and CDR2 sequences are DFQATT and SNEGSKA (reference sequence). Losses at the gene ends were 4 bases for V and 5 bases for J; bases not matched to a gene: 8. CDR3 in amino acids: CSAIGASGRHEQYF. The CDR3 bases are TGCAGTGCTATAGGGGCTAGCGGGAGACACGAGCAGTACTTC.

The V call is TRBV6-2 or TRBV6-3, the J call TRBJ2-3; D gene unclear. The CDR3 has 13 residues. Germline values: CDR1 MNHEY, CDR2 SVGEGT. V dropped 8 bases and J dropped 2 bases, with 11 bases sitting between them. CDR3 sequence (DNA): TGTGCCAGCGGCGACTCTTACACAGATACGCAGTATTTT. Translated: CASGDSYTDTQYF.

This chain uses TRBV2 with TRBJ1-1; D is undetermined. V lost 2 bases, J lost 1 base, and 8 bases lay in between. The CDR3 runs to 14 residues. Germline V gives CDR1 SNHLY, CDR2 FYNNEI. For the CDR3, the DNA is TGTGCCAGCAGTGAAACCAGCCCGAACACTGAAGCTTTCTTT. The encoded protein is CASSETSPNTEAFF.

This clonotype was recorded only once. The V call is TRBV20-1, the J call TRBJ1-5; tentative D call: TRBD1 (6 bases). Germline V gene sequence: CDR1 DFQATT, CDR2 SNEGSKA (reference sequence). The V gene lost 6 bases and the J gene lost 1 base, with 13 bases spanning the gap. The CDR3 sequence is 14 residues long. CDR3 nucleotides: TGCAGTGCCCCGGGGGCGGCGAGCAATCAGCCCCAGCATTTT. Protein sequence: CSAPGAASNQPQHF.

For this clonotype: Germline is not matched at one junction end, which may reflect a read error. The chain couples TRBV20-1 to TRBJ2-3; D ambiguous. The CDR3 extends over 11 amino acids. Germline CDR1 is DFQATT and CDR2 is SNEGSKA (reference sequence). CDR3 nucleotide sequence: TGTCGGAGTCTAGGTCGGGATACGCAGTATTTT. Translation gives CRSLGRDTQYF.

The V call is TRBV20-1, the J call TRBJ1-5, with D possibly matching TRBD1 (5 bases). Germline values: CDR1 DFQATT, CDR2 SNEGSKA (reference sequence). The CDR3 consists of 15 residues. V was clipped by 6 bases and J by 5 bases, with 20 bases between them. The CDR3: CSAIDRIRGDQPQHF. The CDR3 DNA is TGCAGTGCAATCGACAGAATCAGAGGGGATCAGCCCCAGCATTTT.

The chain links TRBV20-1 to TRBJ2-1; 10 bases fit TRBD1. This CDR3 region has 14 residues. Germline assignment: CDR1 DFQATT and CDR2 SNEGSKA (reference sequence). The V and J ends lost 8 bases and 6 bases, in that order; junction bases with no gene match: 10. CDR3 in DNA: TGCAGTTCCCCGCCGGGACAGGGGACCAATGAGCAGTTCTTC. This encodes CSSPPGQGTNEQFF.

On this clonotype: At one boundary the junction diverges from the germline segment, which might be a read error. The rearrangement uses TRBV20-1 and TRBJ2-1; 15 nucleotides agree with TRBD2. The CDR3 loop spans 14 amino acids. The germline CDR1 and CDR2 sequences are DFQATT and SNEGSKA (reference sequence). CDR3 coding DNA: TGCAGTGCCCGGACTAGCGGGAGGGCCTTGGGACAGTTTTTC. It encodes CSARTSGRALGQFF.

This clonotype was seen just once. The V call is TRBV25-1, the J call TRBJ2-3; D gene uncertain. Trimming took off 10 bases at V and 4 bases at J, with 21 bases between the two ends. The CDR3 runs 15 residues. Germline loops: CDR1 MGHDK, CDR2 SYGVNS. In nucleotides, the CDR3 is TGTGCCATTCCGTGGACCCAGGTCGCCCCAGATACGCAGTATTTT. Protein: CAIPWTQVAPDTQYF. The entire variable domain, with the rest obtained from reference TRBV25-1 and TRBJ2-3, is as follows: EADIYQTPRYLVIGTGKKITLECSQTMGHDKMYWYQQDPGMELHLIHYSYGVNSTEKGDLSSESTVSRIRTEHFPLTLESARPSHTSQYLCAIPWTQVAPDTQYFGPGTRLTVL.

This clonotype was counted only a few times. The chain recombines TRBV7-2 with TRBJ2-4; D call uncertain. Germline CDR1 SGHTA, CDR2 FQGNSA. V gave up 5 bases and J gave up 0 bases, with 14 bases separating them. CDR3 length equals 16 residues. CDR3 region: CASSRAVIRAKNIQYF. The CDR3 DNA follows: TGTGCCAGCAGCCGGGCGGTGATAAGAGCCAAAAACATTCAGTACTTC. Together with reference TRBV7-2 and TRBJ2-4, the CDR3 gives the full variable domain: GAGVSQSPSNKVTEKGKDVELRCDPISGHTALYWYRQSLGQGLEFLIYFQGNSAPDKSGLPSDRFSAERTGGSVSTLTIQRTQQEDSAVYLCASSRAVIRAKNIQYFGAGTRLSVL.

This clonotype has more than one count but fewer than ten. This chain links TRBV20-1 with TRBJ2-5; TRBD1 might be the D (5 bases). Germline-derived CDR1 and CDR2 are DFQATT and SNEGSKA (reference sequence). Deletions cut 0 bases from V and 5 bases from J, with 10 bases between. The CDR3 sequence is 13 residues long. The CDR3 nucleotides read TGCAGTGCTAGAGATATAGGGGTGGAGACCCAGTACTTC. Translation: CSARDIGVETQYF.

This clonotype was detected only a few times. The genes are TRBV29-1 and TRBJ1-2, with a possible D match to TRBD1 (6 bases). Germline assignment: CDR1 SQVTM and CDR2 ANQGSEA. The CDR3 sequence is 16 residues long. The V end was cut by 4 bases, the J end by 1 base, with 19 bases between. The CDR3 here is CSVGGAADSFNYGYTF. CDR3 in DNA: TGCAGCGTTGGGGGGGCGGCCGATTCGTTTAACTATGGCTACACCTTC. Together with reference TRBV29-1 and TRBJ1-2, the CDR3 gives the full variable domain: SAVISQKPSRDICQRGTSLTIQCQVDSQVTMMFWYRQQPGQSLTLIATANQGSEATYESGFVIDKFPISRPNLTFSTLTVSNMSPEDSSIYLCSVGGAADSFNYGYTFGSGTRLTVV.

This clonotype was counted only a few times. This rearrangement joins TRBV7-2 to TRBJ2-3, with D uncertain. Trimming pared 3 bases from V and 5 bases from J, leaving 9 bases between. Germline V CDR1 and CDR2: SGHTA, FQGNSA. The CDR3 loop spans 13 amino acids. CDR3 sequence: CASSFPPGDTQYF. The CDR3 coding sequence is TGTGCCAGCAGCTTTCCGCCGGGAGATACGCAGTATTTT.

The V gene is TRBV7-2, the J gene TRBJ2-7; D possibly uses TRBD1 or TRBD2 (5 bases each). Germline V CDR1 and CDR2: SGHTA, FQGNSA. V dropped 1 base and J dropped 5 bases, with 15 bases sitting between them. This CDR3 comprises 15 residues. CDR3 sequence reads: CASSLGLGDPNEQYF. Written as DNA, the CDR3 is TGTGCCAGCAGCTTAGGTTTGGGGGATCCCAACGAGCAGTACTTC. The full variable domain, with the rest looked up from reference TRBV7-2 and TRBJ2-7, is GAGVSQSPSNKVTEKGKDVELRCDPISGHTALYWYRQSLGQGLEFLIYFQGNSAPDKSGLPSDRFSAERTGGSVSTLTIQRTQQEDSAVYLCASSLGLGDPNEQYFGPGTRLTVT.

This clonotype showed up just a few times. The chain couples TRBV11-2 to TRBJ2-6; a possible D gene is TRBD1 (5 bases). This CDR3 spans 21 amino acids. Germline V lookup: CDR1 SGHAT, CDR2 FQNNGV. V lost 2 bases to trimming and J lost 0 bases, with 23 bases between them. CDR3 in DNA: TGTGCCAGCAGCTTAACTGGGTACAGGTACTCCTCTTACTCTGGGGCCAACGTCCTGACTTTC. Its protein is CASSLTGYRYSSYSGANVLTF.

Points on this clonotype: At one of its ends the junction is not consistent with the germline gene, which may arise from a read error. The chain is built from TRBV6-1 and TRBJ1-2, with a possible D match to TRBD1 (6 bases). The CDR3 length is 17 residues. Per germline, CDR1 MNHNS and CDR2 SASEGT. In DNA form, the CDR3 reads TGTGCCAGCATTCGGGACACGAGACGACCAACCCCCTATGGCCACACCTTC. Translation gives CASIRDTRRPTPYGHTF.

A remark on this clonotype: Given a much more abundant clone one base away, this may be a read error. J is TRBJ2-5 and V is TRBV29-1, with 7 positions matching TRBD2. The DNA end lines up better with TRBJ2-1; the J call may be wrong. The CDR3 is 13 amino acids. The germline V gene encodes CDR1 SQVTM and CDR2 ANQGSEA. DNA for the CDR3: TGCAGCGTTGGGGCGGGAGAGGCAAAGACCCAGTTCTTC. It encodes CSVGAGEAKTQFF.

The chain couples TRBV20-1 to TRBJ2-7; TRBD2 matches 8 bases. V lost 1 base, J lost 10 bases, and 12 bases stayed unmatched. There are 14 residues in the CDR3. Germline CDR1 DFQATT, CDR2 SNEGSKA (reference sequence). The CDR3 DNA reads TGCAGTGCTAGAGCCCTAACCGGGACTAGTGTACAGTACTTC. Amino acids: CSARALTGTSVQYF.

CDR3 in amino acids: CASSPTGSYYGYTF. CDR3 sequence (DNA): TGTGCCAGCAGTCCGACAGGGTCCTACTATGGCTACACCTTC. The chain is built from TRBV12-3 or TRBV12-4 and TRBJ1-2; 7 bases are a match to TRBD1. The CDR3 contains 14 residues. V lost 5 bases and J lost 3; bases outside the gene matches: 6.

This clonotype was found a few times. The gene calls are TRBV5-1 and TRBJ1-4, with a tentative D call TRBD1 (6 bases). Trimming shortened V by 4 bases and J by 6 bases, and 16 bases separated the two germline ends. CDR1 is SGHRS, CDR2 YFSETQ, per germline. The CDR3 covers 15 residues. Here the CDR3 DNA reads TGCGCCAGCAGCCGGGCCCCGGGGGCCGATGAAAAACTGTTTTTT. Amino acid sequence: CASSRAPGADEKLFF.

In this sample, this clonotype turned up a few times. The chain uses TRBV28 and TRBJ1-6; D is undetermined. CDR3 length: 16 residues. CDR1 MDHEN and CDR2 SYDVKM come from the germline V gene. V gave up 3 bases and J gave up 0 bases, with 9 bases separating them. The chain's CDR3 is CASSFRVGSYNSPLHF. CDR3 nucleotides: TGTGCCAGCAGTTTTAGGGTTGGCTCCTATAATTCACCCCTCCACTTT.

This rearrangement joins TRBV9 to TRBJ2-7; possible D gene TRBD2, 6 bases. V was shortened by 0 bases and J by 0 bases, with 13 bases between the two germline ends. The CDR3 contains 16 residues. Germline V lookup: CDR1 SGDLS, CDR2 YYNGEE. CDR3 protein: CASSVGGSGLSYEQYF. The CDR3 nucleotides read TGTGCCAGCAGCGTAGGGGGTAGCGGTCTCTCCTACGAGCAGTACTTC.

CDR3 sequence: CSARRSVTDTQYF. Written as DNA, the CDR3 is TGCAGTGCTAGGAGGTCTGTAACAGATACGCAGTATTTT. The genes are TRBV20-1 and TRBJ2-3, with D hard to call. Per germline, CDR1 DFQATT and CDR2 SNEGSKA (reference sequence). The CDR3 extends over 13 amino acids. V gave up 3 bases and J gave up 3 bases, with 10 bases separating them.

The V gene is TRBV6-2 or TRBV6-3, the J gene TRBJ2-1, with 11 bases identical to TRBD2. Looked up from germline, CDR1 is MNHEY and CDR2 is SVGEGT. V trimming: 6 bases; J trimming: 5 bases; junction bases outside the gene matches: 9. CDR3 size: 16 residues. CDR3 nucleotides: TGTGCCAGCAGGCGCCTCCAACTAGCGGGGGACAATGAGCAGTTCTTC. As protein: CASRRLQLAGDNEQFF.

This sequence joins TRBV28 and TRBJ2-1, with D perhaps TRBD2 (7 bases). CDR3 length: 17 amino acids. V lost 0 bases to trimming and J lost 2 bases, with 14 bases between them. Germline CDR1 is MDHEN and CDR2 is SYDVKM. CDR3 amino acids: CASSLWGARETYNEQFF. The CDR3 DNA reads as TGTGCCAGCAGTTTATGGGGGGCGCGGGAGACCTACAATGAGCAGTTCTTC.

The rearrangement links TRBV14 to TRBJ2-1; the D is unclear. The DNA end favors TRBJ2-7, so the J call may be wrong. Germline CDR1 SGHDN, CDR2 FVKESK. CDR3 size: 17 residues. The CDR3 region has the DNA TGTGCCAGCAGCCAAGGGTCAGCTAGTCCCTCCTACAATGAGCAGTACTTC. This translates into CASSQGSASPSYNEQYF.

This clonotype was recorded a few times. This CDR3 reads CSATRRGGGSETQYF. The CDR3 region has the DNA TGCAGTGCAACAAGAAGGGGGGGAGGGAGCGAGACCCAGTACTTC. This chain joins TRBV20-1 and TRBJ2-5; perhaps TRBD2 as D (7 bases). The CDR3 has 15 amino acids. Germline V gene lookup returns CDR1 DFQATT and CDR2 SNEGSKA (reference sequence). The V gene lost 6 bases and the J gene lost 5 bases, with 22 bases spanning the gap.

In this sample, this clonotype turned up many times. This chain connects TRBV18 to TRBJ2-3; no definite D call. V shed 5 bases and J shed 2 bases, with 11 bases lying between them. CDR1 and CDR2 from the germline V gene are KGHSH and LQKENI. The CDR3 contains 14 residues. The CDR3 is CASSYGPDTDTQYF. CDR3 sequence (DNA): TGTGCCAGCTCATATGGTCCGGACACAGATACGCAGTATTTT.

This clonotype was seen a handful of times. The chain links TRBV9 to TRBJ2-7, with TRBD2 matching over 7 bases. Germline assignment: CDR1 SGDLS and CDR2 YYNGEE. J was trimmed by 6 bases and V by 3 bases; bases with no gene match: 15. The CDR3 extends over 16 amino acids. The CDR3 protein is CASSDVRGGGRSEQYF. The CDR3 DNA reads TGTGCCAGCAGCGATGTTAGGGGTGGCGGGAGATCCGAGCAGTACTTC.